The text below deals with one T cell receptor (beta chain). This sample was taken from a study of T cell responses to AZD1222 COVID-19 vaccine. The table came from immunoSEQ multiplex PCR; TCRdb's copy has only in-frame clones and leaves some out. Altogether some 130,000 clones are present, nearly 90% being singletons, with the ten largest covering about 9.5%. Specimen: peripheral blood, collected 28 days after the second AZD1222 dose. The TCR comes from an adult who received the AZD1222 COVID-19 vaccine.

CDR3 region: CASSPSDSWYEKLFF. The CDR3 coding sequence is TGTGCCAGCTCACCAAGCGACAGCTGGTATGAAAAACTGTTTTTT. The V call is TRBV18, the J call TRBJ1-4; a weak D match, TRBD1 (5 bases). The germline V gene has CDR1 KGHSH and CDR2 LQKENI. The V and J ends lost 2 bases and 6 bases respectively, with 13 bases between them. CDR3 length: 15 residues.